The 18 T cell receptor beta chains reported below all come from one sample, sequenced in a study of CD8+ T cells in alopecia areata. Investigators isolated RNA and reverse transcribed it into cDNA to act as the sequencing template. Sequencing used immunoSEQ multiplex PCR; TCRdb keeps in-frame clones, though not all of them. In the table there are about 160,000 clones, less than 70% of which are singletons. Treatment described: oral pan-JAK inhibitor, 5-10 mg twice daily. The input for sequencing was CD4+ T cells sorted from blood, taken at week 4, from a patient treated with tofacitinib. Every receptor here comes from a human donor with alopecia areata.

This clone was found a few times. This chain uses TRBV29-1 with TRBJ2-3, with 8 bases identical to TRBD1. Germline CDR1 and CDR2: SQVTM and ANQGSEA. This CDR3 is 16 amino acids long. Trimming took 4 bases from V and 4 from J; bases not matched to a gene: 13. CDR3 coding DNA: TGCAGCGTTGCTAAAGGGACAGGTACTAGGGCAGATACGCAGTATTTT. Its translation: CSVAKGTGTRADTQYF.

The chain joins TRBV7-8 to TRBJ1-5; D is possibly TRBD1 (6 bases). Deletions cut 5 bases from V and 6 bases from J, with 17 bases between. Germline CDR1 reads SGHVS; CDR2 reads FQNEAQ. CDR3 length: 15 residues. Here the CDR3 reads CASSTEGVRGQPQHF. CDR3 DNA sequence: TGTGCCAGCAGCACAGAGGGGGTTCGGGGTCAGCCCCAGCATTTT.

As DNA, the CDR3 is TGTGCCAGCAGGGCCCTCGGGCCTAGCTATGGCTACACCTTC. Its protein is CASRALGPSYGYTF. J is TRBJ1-2 and V is TRBV25-1; D remains unclear. The CDR3 is 14 amino acids. V lost 6 bases and J 4 bases, leaving 15 bases between the germline ends. The germline CDR1 and CDR2 sequences are MGHDK and SYGVNS.

This clone was found a few times. The chain joins TRBV10-3 to TRBJ1-2; 7 positions match TRBD1. CDR3 length: 14 residues. Germline-derived CDR1 and CDR2 are ENHRY and SYGVKD. Germline trimming cut 3 bases from V and 8 bases from J; bases unmatched to any gene: 9. The CDR3 DNA reads TGTGCCATCAGTGAAAACGGACAGGTTGGAGGCTACACCTTC. Residues: CAISENGQVGGYTF.

This clone was detected a few times. This sequence joins TRBV5-1 and TRBJ1-4; D not resolved. Germline lookup yields CDR1 SGHRS and CDR2 YFSETQ. The CDR3 has 13 amino acids. Deletions cut 4 bases from V and 5 bases from J, with 9 bases between. CDR3 in DNA: TGCGCCAGCAGCCCCCTAAGCAATGAAAAACTGTTTTTT. This encodes CASSPLSNEKLFF.

This chain links TRBV25-1 with TRBJ1-6; D is undetermined. Trimming cost V 4 bases and J 7 bases, with 8 bases left between them. The CDR3 runs to 13 residues. CDR1 is MGHDK, CDR2 SYGVNS, per germline. The CDR3 region is CASSGLLNSPLHF. The CDR3 DNA sequence: TGTGCCAGCAGTGGACTGCTAAATTCACCCCTCCACTTT.

This rearrangement joins TRBV2 to TRBJ1-1; D gene ambiguous. The CDR3 extends over 13 amino acids. V gave up 9 bases and J gave up 0 bases, with 11 bases separating them. Per germline, CDR1 SNHLY and CDR2 FYNNEI. CDR3 nucleotide sequence: TGTGCCAGACTAACAGAGATGAACACTGAAGCTTTCTTT. This translates into CARLTEMNTEAFF.

The chain joins TRBV5-1 to TRBJ2-2, with D maybe TRBD1 (6 bases). The V end was cut by 0 bases, the J end by 6 bases, with 15 bases between. The CDR3 consists of 16 residues. Germline CDR1 SGHRS, CDR2 YFSETQ. CDR3 sequence reads: CASSLGPQGIAGELFF. DNA of the CDR3: TGCGCCAGCAGCTTGGGCCCACAGGGAATCGCCGGGGAGCTGTTTTTT.

The chain links TRBV25-1 to TRBJ2-7; 10 bases match TRBD1. The CDR3 runs to 12 residues. Trimming took 9 bases from V and 3 from J; bases not matched to a gene: 2. The germline gives CDR1 MGHDK, CDR2 SYGVNS. Here the CDR3 DNA reads TGTGCCAGTAGGGACAGGGGCTACGAGCAGTACTTC. The encoded protein is CASRDRGYEQYF.

The chain links TRBV29-1 to TRBJ1-4; TRBD1 might be the D (6 bases). The CDR3 sequence is 13 residues long. The germline V gene has CDR1 SQVTM and CDR2 ANQGSEA. V lost 4 bases and J lost 3, with 9 bases in between. CDR3 sequence reads: CSVGWTANEKLFF. CDR3 DNA: TGCAGCGTTGGATGGACAGCTAATGAAAAACTGTTTTTT. Full variable domain (remainder filled in from reference TRBV29-1 and TRBJ1-4): SAVISQKPSRDICQRGTSLTIQCQVDSQVTMMFWYRQQPGQSLTLIATANQGSEATYESGFVIDKFPISRPNLTFSTLTVSNMSPEDSSIYLCSVGWTANEKLFFGSGTQLSVL.

The chain carries TRBV9 and TRBJ1-6, with D possibly being TRBD1 (5 bases). Trimming left V 0 bases short and J 10 bases short, with 5 bases between. The CDR3 has 12 residues. Looked up from germline, CDR1 is SGDLS and CDR2 is YYNGEE. CDR3 region: CASSVGGSPLHF. The CDR3 nucleotides read TGTGCCAGCAGCGTAGGGGGCTCACCCCTCCACTTT.

V is TRBV18 and J is TRBJ1-5; 8 bases line up with TRBD1. Unmatched junction bases numbered 7, after V lost 5 bases and J lost 4 bases. This CDR3 contains 15 residues. Per germline, CDR1 KGHSH and CDR2 LQKENI. CDR3 loop: CASSADRDLNQPQHF. The DNA of the CDR3 is TGTGCCAGCTCAGCGGACAGGGACCTGAATCAGCCCCAGCATTTT. Full variable domain (remainder filled in from reference TRBV18 and TRBJ1-5): NAGVMQNPRHLVRRRGQEARLRCSPMKGHSHVYWYRQLPEEGLKFMVYLQKENIIDESGMPKERFSAEFPKEGPSILRIQQVVRGDSAAYFCASSADRDLNQPQHFGDGTRLSIL.

The rearrangement joins TRBV7-2 to TRBJ2-3, with 12 nucleotides matching TRBD2. The CDR3 length is 16 residues. Trimming cost V 4 bases and J 1 base; bases outside gene matches: 3. Germline V gives CDR1 SGHTA, CDR2 FQGNSA. The CDR3 region is CASSWRLAGGTDTQYF. The CDR3 region has the DNA TGTGCCAGCAGCTGGCGACTAGCGGGGGGCACAGATACGCAGTATTTT.

This chain joins TRBV10-3 and TRBJ1-4, with TRBD1 as a possible D gene (5 bases). The CDR3 has 13 residues. Trimming shortened V by 5 bases and J by 7 bases, and 11 bases separated the two germline ends. From germline, CDR1 is ENHRY and CDR2 SYGVKD. In nucleotides, the CDR3 is TGTGCCATCAGTTCGGGGGAGGGTGAAAAACTGTTTTTT. Its translation is CAISSGEGEKLFF.

This clone came up a few times. The CDR3 sequence: CASIRTGPGETQYF. The DNA for the CDR3 is TGTGCCAGCATTCGGACAGGGCCGGGGGAGACCCAGTACTTC. This chain connects TRBV6-5 to TRBJ2-5, with 8 bases fitting TRBD1. Germline trimming cut 7 bases from V and 5 bases from J; bases unmatched to any gene: 9. In germline, CDR1 is MNHEY, CDR2 SVGAGI. CDR3 length: 14 residues.

This clone was recorded a few times. This chain joins TRBV7-8 and TRBJ1-6, with 7 bases fitting TRBD1. Trimming at V came to 3 bases and at J to 0 bases, leaving 5 bases not matched to a gene. Germline V gene data show CDR1 as SGHVS and CDR2 as FQNEAQ. This CDR3 has 17 residues. DNA for the CDR3: TGTGCCAGCAGCTTGAAGACAGGGAGCTCCTATAATTCACCCCTCCACTTT. It yields the protein CASSLKTGSSYNSPLHF.

This clone was found once. The chain recombines TRBV29-1 with TRBJ2-6; D call uncertain. This CDR3 contains 16 residues. CDR1 and CDR2 from the germline V gene are SQVTM and ANQGSEA. Trimming left V 3 bases short and J 1 base short, with 13 bases between. This chain's CDR3 is CSVESGSSSGANVLTF. The DNA for the CDR3 is TGCAGCGTTGAGAGTGGATCGAGTTCTGGGGCCAACGTCCTGACTTTC.

This clone occurred a few times. This rearrangement joins TRBV27 to TRBJ1-2; 9 nucleotides match TRBD1. This CDR3 has 14 amino acids. The V gene's germline CDR1 is MNHEY and CDR2 SMNVEV (reference sequence). Unmatched junction bases numbered 4, after V lost 4 bases and J lost 4 bases. The CDR3 coding sequence is TGTGCCAGCAGTTCCCGGGGACAGGGCTATGGCTACACCTTC. Its translation is CASSSRGQGYGYTF.